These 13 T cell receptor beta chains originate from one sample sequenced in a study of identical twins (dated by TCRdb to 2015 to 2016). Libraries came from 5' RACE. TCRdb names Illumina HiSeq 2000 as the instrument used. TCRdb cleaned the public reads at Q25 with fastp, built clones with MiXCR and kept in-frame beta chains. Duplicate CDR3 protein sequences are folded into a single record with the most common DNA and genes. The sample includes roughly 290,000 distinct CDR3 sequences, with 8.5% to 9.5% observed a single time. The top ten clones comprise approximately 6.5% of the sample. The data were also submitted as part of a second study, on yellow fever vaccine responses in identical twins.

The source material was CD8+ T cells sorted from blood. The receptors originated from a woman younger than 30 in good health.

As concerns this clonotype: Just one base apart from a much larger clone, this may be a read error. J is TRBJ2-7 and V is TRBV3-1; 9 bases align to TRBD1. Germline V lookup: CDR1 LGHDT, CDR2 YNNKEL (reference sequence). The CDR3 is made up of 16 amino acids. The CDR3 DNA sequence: TGTGCCAGAAGCCAATTCAAGGGGACAGGGATCGACGAGCAGTACTTC. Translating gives CARSQFKGTGIDEQYF.

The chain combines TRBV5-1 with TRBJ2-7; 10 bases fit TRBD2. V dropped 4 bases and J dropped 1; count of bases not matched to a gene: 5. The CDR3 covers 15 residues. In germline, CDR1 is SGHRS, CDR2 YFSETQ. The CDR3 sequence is CASSEGLAVSYEQYF. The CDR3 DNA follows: TGCGCCAGCAGCGAAGGACTAGCGGTTTCCTACGAGCAGTACTTC.

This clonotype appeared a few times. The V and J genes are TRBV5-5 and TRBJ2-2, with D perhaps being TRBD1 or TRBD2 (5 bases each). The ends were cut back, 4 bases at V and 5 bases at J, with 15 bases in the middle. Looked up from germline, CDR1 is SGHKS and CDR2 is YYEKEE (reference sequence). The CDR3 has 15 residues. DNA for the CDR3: TGTGCCAGCAGCGTAGAGAGGGGCGCAACCGGGGAGCTGTTTTTT. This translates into CASSVERGATGELFF.

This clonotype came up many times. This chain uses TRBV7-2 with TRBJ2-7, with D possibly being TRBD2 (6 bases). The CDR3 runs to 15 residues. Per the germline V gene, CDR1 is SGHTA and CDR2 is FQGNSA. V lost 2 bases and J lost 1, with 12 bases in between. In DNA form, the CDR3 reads TGTGCCAGCAGCTTAAGTACGGGAGTTTCCTACGAGCAGTACTTC. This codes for CASSLSTGVSYEQYF.

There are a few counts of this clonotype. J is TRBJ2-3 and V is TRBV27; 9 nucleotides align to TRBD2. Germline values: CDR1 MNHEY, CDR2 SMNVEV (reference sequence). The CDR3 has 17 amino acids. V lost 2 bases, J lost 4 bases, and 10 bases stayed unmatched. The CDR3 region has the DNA TGTGCCAGCAGTTTAAGCCGCAGCGGGAGGTCCCCAGATACGCAGTATTTT. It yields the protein CASSLSRSGRSPDTQYF.

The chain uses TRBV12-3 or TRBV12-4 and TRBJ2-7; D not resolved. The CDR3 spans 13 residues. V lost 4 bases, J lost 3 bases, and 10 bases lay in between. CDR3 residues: CASSSTDHYEQYF. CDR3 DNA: TGTGCCAGCAGTTCAACTGATCACTACGAGCAGTACTTC.

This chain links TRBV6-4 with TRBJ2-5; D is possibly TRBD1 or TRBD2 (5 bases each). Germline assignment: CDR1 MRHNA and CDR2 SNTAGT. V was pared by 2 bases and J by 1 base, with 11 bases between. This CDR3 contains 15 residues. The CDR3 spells CASSDHWDGQETQYF. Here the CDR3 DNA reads TGTGCCAGCAGTGACCATTGGGACGGCCAAGAGACCCAGTACTTC.

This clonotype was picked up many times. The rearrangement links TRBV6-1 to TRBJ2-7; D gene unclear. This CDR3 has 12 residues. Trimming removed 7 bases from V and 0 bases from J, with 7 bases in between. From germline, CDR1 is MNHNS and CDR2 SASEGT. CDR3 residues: CASNENSYEQYF. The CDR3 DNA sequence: TGTGCCAGCAATGAGAACTCCTACGAGCAGTACTTC.

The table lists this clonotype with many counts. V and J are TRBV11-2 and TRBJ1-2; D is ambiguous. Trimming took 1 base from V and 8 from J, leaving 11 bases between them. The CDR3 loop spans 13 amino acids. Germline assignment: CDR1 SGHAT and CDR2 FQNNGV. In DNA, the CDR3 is TGTGCCAGCAGCTTAGGCGCGTCGCGAGGCTACACCTTC. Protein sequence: CASSLGASRGYTF.

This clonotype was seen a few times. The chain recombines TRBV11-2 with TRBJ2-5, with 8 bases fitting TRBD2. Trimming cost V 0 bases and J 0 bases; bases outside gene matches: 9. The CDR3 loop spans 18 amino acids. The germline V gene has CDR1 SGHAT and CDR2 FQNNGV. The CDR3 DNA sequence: TGTGCCAGCAGCTTAGAGGAGCGGGAGAGTTTGAACCAAGAGACCCAGTACTTC. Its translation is CASSLEERESLNQETQYF.

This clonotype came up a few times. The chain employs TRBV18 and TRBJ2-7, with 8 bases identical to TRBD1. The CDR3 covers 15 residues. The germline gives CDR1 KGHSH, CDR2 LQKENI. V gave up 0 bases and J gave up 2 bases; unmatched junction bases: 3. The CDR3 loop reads CASSPPTGAPYEQYF. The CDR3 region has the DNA TGTGCCAGCTCACCACCGACAGGGGCGCCCTACGAGCAGTACTTC.

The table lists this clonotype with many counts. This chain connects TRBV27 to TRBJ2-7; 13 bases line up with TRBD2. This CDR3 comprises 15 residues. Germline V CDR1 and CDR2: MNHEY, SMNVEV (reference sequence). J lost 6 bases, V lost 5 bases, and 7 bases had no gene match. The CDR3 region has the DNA TGTGCCAGCAGTGCCAAGGGACTAGCGGGACTCGAGCAGTACTTC. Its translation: CASSAKGLAGLEQYF.

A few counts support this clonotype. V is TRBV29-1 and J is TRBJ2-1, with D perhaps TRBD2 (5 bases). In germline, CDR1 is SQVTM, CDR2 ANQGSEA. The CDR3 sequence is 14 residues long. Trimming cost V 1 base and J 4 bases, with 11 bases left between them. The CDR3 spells CSVEGAGTYNEQFF. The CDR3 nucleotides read TGCAGCGTTGAAGGGGCGGGCACTTACAATGAGCAGTTCTTC.